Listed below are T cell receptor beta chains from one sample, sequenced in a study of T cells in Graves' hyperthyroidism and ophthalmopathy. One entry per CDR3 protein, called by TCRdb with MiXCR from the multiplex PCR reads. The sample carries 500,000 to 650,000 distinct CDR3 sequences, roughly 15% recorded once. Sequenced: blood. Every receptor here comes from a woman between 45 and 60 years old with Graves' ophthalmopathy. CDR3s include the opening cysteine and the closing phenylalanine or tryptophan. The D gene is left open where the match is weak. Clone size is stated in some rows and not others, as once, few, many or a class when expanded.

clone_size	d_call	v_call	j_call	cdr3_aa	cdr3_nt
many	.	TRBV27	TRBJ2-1	CASSLGSGRNEQFF	TGTGCCAGCAGTTTAGGGTCAGGGCGGAATGAGCAGTTCTTC
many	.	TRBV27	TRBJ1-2	CASSLFAGDGYTF	TGTGCCAGCAGTTTATTTGCAGGGGACGGCTACACCTTC
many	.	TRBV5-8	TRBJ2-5	CASSLGVAVEETQYF	TGTGCCAGCAGCCTTGGAGTTGCAGTGGAAGAGACCCAGTACTTC
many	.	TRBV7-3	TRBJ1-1	CASSLIGGPMNTEAFF	TGTGCCAGCAGCTTAATAGGGGGTCCAATGAACACTGAAGCTTTCTTT
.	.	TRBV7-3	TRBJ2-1	CASSFPGSYNEQFF	TGTGCCAGCAGCTTTCCGGGTTCCTACAATGAGCAGTTCTTC
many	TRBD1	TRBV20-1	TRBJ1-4	CSARDRQGLEKLFF	TGCAGTGCTAGGGACCGACAGGGACTAGAAAAACTGTTTTTT
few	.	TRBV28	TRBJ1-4	CASSLPREKLFF	TGTGCCAGCAGTTTACCTAGAGAAAAACTGTTTTTT
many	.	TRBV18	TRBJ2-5	CASSPTGETQYF	TGTGCCAGCTCACCGACTGGAGAGACCCAGTACTTC
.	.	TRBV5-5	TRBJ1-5	CASSGTNTGQPQHF	TGTGCCAGCAGCGGCACAAATACGGGTCAGCCCCAGCATTTT
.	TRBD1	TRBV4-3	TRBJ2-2	CASSRQGTSGELFF	TGCGCCAGCAGCCGACAGGGAACGTCCGGGGAGCTGTTTTTT
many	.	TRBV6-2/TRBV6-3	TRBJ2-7	CASMRGGGAYEQYF	TGTGCCAGCATGAGGGGCGGGGGCGCCTACGAGCAGTACTTC
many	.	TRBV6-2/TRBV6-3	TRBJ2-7	CASSTVFVSYEQYF	TGTGCCAGCAGTACAGTGTTTGTCTCCTACGAGCAGTACTTC
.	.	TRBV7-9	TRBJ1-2	CASSEAGTYGYTF	TGTGCCAGCAGCGAGGCCGGGACATATGGCTACACCTTC
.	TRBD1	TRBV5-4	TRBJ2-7	CASSSAKTGKIYEQYF	TGTGCCAGCAGCTCAGCAAAGACAGGGAAGATCTACGAGCAGTACTTC
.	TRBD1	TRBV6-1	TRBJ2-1	CASRSRDRDYNEQFF	TGTGCCAGCAGGTCCCGGGACAGGGATTACAATGAGCAGTTCTTC
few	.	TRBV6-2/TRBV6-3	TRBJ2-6	CASSQGRLTGANVLTF	TGTGCCAGCAGCCAGGGACGCCTAACTGGGGCCAACGTCCTGACTTTC
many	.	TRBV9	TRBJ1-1	CASSVERNTEAFF	TGTGCCAGCAGCGTAGAACGGAACACTGAAGCTTTCTTT
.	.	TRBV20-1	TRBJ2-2	CSASEINTGELFF	TGCAGTGCTAGCGAAATTAACACCGGGGAGCTGTTTTTT
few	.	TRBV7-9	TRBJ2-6	CASSLPRGGQSSGANVLTF	TGTGCCAGCAGCCTCCCCCGAGGAGGCCAAAGCTCTGGGGCCAACGTCCTGACTTTC
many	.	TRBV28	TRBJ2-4	CASSMVAKNIQYF	TGTGCCAGCAGTATGGTGGCCAAAAACATTCAGTACTTC
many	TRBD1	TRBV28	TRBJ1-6	CASIPDRRGPNSPLHF	TGTGCCAGCATTCCGGACAGGCGGGGGCCGAATTCACCCCTCCACTTT
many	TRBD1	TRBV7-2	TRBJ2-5	CASSQWDSQETQYF	TGTGCCAGCAGCCAGTGGGACAGCCAAGAGACCCAGTACTTC
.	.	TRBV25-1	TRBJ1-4	CASSEWSRAVCVRTTNEKLFF	TGTGCCAGCAGTGAATGGAGCAGGGCTGTTTGCGTTCGGACAACTAATGAAAAACTGTTTTTT
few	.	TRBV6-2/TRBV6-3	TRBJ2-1	CASSYPEGGSGNEQFF	TGTGCCAGCAGTTACCCGGAGGGGGGGTCGGGCAATGAGCAGTTCTTC
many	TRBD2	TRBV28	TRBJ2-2	CASSSPQGSSGSTGELFF	TGTGCCAGCAGTTCACCTCAAGGGTCTAGCGGGAGTACCGGGGAGCTGTTTTTT
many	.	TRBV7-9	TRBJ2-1	CASSHQSYNEQFF	TGTGCCAGCAGCCACCAATCCTACAATGAGCAGTTCTTC
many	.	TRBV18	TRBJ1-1	CASSPPVVGPNTEAFF	TGTGCCAGCTCACCACCGGTGGTGGGTCCGAACACTGAAGCTTTCTTT
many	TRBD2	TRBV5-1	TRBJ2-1	CASSLAGLQDHNEQFF	TGCGCCAGCAGCTTGGCGGGACTACAAGACCACAATGAGCAGTTCTTC
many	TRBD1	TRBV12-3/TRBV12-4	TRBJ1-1	CASSLGTGFAEAFF	TGTGCCAGCAGTTTGGGGACAGGGTTCGCTGAAGCTTTCTTT
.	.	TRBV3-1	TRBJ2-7	CASSTRGITYEQYF	TGTGCCAGCAGCACCCGCGGGATCACCTACGAGCAGTACTTC
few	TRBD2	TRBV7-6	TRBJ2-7	CASSQGLAGIYEQYF	TGTGCCAGCAGCCAGGGGCTAGCGGGGATCTACGAGCAGTACTTC
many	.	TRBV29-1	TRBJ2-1	CSVEQTYNEQFF	TGCAGCGTTGAGCAAACCTACAATGAGCAGTTCTTC
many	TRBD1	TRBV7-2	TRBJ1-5	CASSLERGQRQPQHF	TGTGCCAGCAGCTTAGAGAGGGGACAGAGGCAGCCCCAGCATTTT
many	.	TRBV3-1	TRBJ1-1	CASSQIRNTEAFF	TGTGCCAGCAGCCAAATACGGAACACTGAAGCTTTCTTT
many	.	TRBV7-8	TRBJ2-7	CASSLVFTRNYEQYF	TGTGCCAGCAGCTTAGTTTTTACTAGAAACTACGAGCAGTACTTC
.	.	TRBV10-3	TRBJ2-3	CAIMAVDTQYF	TGTGCCATCATGGCGGTAGATACGCAGTATTTT
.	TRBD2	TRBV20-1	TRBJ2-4	CSARGRASKNIQYF	TGCAGTGCTAGGGGGAGGGCCTCCAAAAACATTCAGTACTTC
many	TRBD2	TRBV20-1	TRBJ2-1	CSVLREVEQFF	TGCAGTGTATTGCGGGAGGTTGAGCAGTTCTTC
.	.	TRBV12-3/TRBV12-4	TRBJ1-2	CASSLAGLINYGYTF	TGTGCCAGCAGTTTAGCGGGACTGATTAACTATGGCTACACCTTC
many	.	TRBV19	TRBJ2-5	CASSIPGRGETQYF	TGTGCCAGTAGTATACCGGGGAGAGGAGAGACCCAGTACTTC
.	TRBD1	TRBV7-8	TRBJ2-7	CASSSKPGQGSEQYF	TGTGCCAGCAGCTCCAAACCGGGACAGGGGTCCGAGCAGTACTTC
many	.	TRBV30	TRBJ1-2	CAWSSVNYGYTF	TGTGCCTGGAGCTCCGTTAACTATGGCTACACCTTC
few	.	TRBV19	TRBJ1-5	CASSMVSNQPQHF	TGTGCCAGTAGTATGGTAAGCAATCAGCCCCAGCATTTT
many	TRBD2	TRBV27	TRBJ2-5	CASNPGGEGGTQYF	TGTGCCAGCAACCCCGGCGGGGAGGGAGGGACCCAGTACTTC
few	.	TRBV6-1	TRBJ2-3	CASSEAPGTQYF	TGTGCCAGCAGTGAAGCGCCGGGTACGCAGTATTTT
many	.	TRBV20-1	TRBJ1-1	CSAPQGVFIEGTEAFF	TGCAGTGCCCCACAGGGTGTGTTTATTGAGGGGACTGAAGCTTTCTTT
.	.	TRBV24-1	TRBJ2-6	CATSEPADSGANVLTF	TGTGCCACCAGTGAGCCTGCGGACTCTGGGGCCAACGTCCTGACTTTC